This TCR beta chain is from a study of regulatory and conventional T cells in breast cancer (dated by TCRdb to the mid-2010s). The library was made by PCR. Sequencing took place on a 454 GS FLX Titanium. TCRdb reprocessing: public reads trimmed at Q25 with fastp, clones called with MiXCR, in-frame beta chains kept. Each entry merges the rows of one CDR3 protein and shows their most common DNA and genes. Here the sample has fewer than 1,500 distinct CDR3 sequences; around 78% occur a single time. Less than 5% of the sample rests with the top ten. Turning to this clonotype: The clone's antigen remains unknown. No per-base quality is available; no much larger clone lies one base away.

The CDR3 has 16 amino acids, counting the end cysteine and phenylalanine. The entry retains the CDR3 DNA only, 48 bases that are in frame from base 1. The germline V gene encodes CDR1 DFQATT and CDR2 SNEGSKA (reference sequence). Trimming removed 0 bases from V and 8 bases from J; the gene matches leave 10 bases unexplained. The TCR sequence derives from a male donor in good health. The receptor chain draws on TRBV20-1 and TRBJ1-6, with 7 bases in between that match TRBD1. Specimen: regulatory T cells from blood. The CDR3 loop reads CSARDRGKGAYSPLHF. The nucleotides are TGCAGTGCTAGAGATCGAGGGAAGGGGGCGTATTCACCCCTCCACTTT.